Reported below is one TCR beta chain. Antigen unknown. This record comes from a study of T cell responses to AZD1222 COVID-19 vaccine. Study-level points and caveats: Across spike, vaccine-associated CD4 TCRs were found, dominant at 160-218 and 743-854. At baseline, just a handful of AZD1222 recipients tested seropositive. Reportedly, nearly half of unique spike TCRs recognized epitopes outside B.1.351/B.1.1.7 mutations.

The protocol was immunoSEQ multiplex PCR, while the TCRdb copy is restricted to in-frame clones and leaves out a portion. The table shows 110,000 or so clones, with around 89% occurring only once. Pooled together were second doses at about 4 or about 12 weeks. The sequence derives from an adult who received the AZD1222 COVID-19 vaccine. The specimen was peripheral blood, collected 28 days after the second AZD1222 dose.

CDR3 amino acids: CASSSSGQHQETQYF. DNA of the CDR3: TGTGCCAGCAGCTCCTCCGGACAGCACCAAGAGACCCAGTACTTC. This chain joins TRBV11-3 and TRBJ2-5, with D possibly being TRBD1 (6 bases). The germline V gene encodes CDR1 SGHNT and CDR2 YENEEA. Trimming took 4 bases from V and 0 from J, leaving 12 bases between them. This CDR3 spans 15 amino acids.